These 25 T cell receptor beta chains were sequenced from one sample in a study of blood T cell repertoires in COVID-19. TCRdb's copy holds only in-frame clones and misses some; the assay was immunoSEQ multiplex PCR. Among 30,000 or so clones listed, more than 80% were seen once. Sequenced: peripheral blood. Every receptor here comes from a man older than 75 with acute or convalescent COVID-19.

This sequence joins TRBV11-2 and TRBJ2-1, with a possible D match to TRBD2 (6 bases). The germline V gene has CDR1 SGHAT and CDR2 FQNNGV. The V gene lost 3 bases and the J gene lost 5 bases, with 17 bases spanning the gap. The CDR3 has 16 amino acids. This CDR3 is CASSLSAGIPDNEQFF. Written as DNA, the CDR3 is TGTGCCAGCAGCTTGTCGGCGGGGATTCCCGACAATGAGCAGTTCTTC.

This clone was found a few times. This sequence joins TRBV29-1 and TRBJ2-7; 10 bases are shared with TRBD2. This CDR3 has 12 residues. The germline gives CDR1 SQVTM, CDR2 ANQGSEA. V lost 6 bases to trimming and J lost 1 base; unmatched junction nucleotides: 0. CDR3 protein: CSVTSGSYEQYF. In nucleotides, the CDR3 is TGCAGCGTGACTAGCGGGTCCTACGAGCAGTACTTC.

The rearrangement uses TRBV5-4 and TRBJ1-2; D not certain. The CDR3 is made up of 14 amino acids. V lost 0 bases and J 6 bases, leaving 12 bases between the germline ends. CDR1 and CDR2 (germline): SGHNT, YYREEE (reference sequence). CDR3 sequence (DNA): TGTGCCAGCAGCTTGGGTTCGGAACGGGATGGCTACACCTTC. As protein: CASSLGSERDGYTF.

V gene TRBV11-3 combines with J gene TRBJ2-7, with unresolved D. This CDR3 has 14 residues. V was pared by 1 base and J by 6 bases, with 13 bases between. Germline V gene data show CDR1 as SGHNT and CDR2 as YENEEA. The CDR3 DNA sequence: TGTGCCAGCAGCTTAGGTTTAGGAGAGTCCGAGCAGTACTTC. Its translation is CASSLGLGESEQYF.

This CDR3 reads CASRLRVIINYGYTF. The DNA for the CDR3 is TGTGCCAGCAGGTTGCGGGTCATTATTAACTATGGCTACACCTTC. The V and J genes are TRBV2 and TRBJ1-2; D is undetermined. Trimming took 6 bases from V and 1 from J, leaving 15 bases between them. The CDR3 extends over 15 amino acids. Germline V CDR1 and CDR2: SNHLY, FYNNEI.

V and J are TRBV5-1 and TRBJ2-2, with unresolved D. The CDR3 has 14 amino acids. The V end lost 4 bases, the J end lost 3 bases, and 10 bases lay between the germline ends. CDR1 SGHRS and CDR2 YFSETQ come from the germline V gene. This CDR3 reads CASSRDGDTGELFF. The CDR3 DNA follows: TGCGCCAGCAGCCGTGACGGAGACACCGGGGAGCTGTTTTTT. Filled out from reference TRBV5-1 and TRBJ2-2, the complete variable domain reads KAGVTQTPRYLIKTRGQQVTLSCSPISGHRSVSWYQQTPGQGLQFLFEYFSETQRNKGNFPGRFSGRQFSNSRSEMNVSTLELGDSALYLCASSRDGDTGELFFGEGSRLTVL.

This chain joins TRBV5-1 and TRBJ1-2, with D possibly matching TRBD1 (5 bases). The ends were cut back, 1 base at V and 0 bases at J, with 10 bases in the middle. The V gene's germline CDR1 is SGHRS and CDR2 YFSETQ. CDR3 length equals 15 residues. Written as DNA, the CDR3 is TGCGCCAGCAGCTTGAGTCAGGGCACTAACTATGGCTACACCTTC. Amino acid sequence: CASSLSQGTNYGYTF.

Here the CDR3 reads CASSRGQPQETQYF. In nucleotides, the CDR3 is TGTGCCAGCAGCCGTGGACAGCCCCAAGAGACCCAGTACTTC. The chain joins TRBV27 to TRBJ2-5; D perhaps matches TRBD1 (6 bases). V dropped 6 bases and J dropped 1 base, with 12 bases sitting between them. The CDR3 runs 14 residues. CDR1 MNHEY and CDR2 SMNVEV come from the germline V gene (reference sequence).

The chain is built from TRBV23-1 and TRBJ2-7, with 12 bases aligning to TRBD1. TRBV23-1 is filed as an ORF, its function uncertain. The CDR3 loop spans 16 amino acids. V lost 10 bases to trimming and J lost 2 bases; unmatched junction nucleotides: 12. CDR3 sequence reads: CAIRDRGRIIAYEQYF. The CDR3 region has the DNA TGCGCCATCCGGGACAGGGGGCGGATAATTGCCTACGAGCAGTACTTC.

This chain uses TRBV19 with TRBJ1-2; 7 bases are a match to TRBD1. CDR3 size: 15 residues. The ends lost 6 bases at V and 7 bases at J; junction bases unmatched: 14. The germline CDR1 and CDR2 sequences are LNHDA and SQIVND (reference sequence). In nucleotides, the CDR3 is TGTGCCAGTAGCTCGACAGGGACAAGGGGGTCTGGCTACACCTTC. This gives the protein CASSSTGTRGSGYTF. The complete variable domain, with remaining parts taken from reference TRBV19 and TRBJ1-2, reads DGGITQSPKYLFRKEGQNVTLSCEQNLNHDAMYWYRQDPGQGLRLIYYSQIVNDFQKGDIAEGYSVSREKKESFPLTVTSAQKNPTAFYLCASSSTGTRGSGYTFGSGTRLTVV.

The V and J genes are TRBV18 and TRBJ2-1; a weak D match, TRBD1 (6 bases). Germline values: CDR1 KGHSH, CDR2 LQKENI. Trimming stripped 7 bases from V and 5 bases from J, with 12 bases between. This CDR3 is built from 13 residues. The DNA of the CDR3 is TGTGCCAGCTGCCAAACAGGGAACAATGAGCAGTTCTTC. This sequence encodes CASCQTGNNEQFF. Full variable domain (rest looked up from reference TRBV18 and TRBJ2-1): NAGVMQNPRHLVRRRGQEARLRCSPMKGHSHVYWYRQLPEEGLKFMVYLQKENIIDESGMPKERFSAEFPKEGPSILRIQQVVRGDSAAYFCASCQTGNNEQFFGPGTRLTVL.

The J gene is TRBJ1-2, the V gene TRBV5-6; no clear D gene. Germline CDR1 is SGHDT and CDR2 is YYEEEE. V was pared by 4 bases and J by 3 bases, with 7 bases between. CDR3 length equals 12 residues. CDR3 amino acids: CASSPADYGYTF. In DNA, the CDR3 is TGTGCCAGCAGCCCGGCGGACTATGGCTACACCTTC.

V gene TRBV27 combines with J gene TRBJ1-5, with a possible D match to TRBD1 (6 bases). Trimming cost V 3 bases and J 7 bases, with 7 bases left between them. Germline CDR1 reads MNHEY; CDR2 reads SMNVEV (reference sequence). The CDR3 runs 12 residues. This CDR3 reads CASSFRGQPQHF. The CDR3 DNA reads TGTGCCAGCAGTTTCAGGGGCCAGCCCCAGCATTTT.

The chain links TRBV10-1 to TRBJ2-3; possibly TRBD2 for D (6 bases). This CDR3 comprises 15 residues. The V end was cut by 1 base, the J end by 0 bases, with 8 bases between. Germline-derived CDR1 and CDR2 are WNHNN and SYGVQD (reference sequence). This chain's CDR3 is CASSEWGDSTDTQYF. The DNA of the CDR3 is TGCGCCAGCAGTGAGTGGGGGGATAGCACAGATACGCAGTATTTT.

The CDR3 sequence: CASTTGLDNSPLHF. CDR3 nucleotide sequence: TGTGCCAGCACTACAGGGTTAGATAATTCACCCCTCCACTTT. This chain joins TRBV9 and TRBJ1-6, with a tentative D call TRBD1 (6 bases). Germline loops: CDR1 SGDLS, CDR2 YYNGEE. The CDR3 is 14 residues long. V was trimmed by 6 bases and J by 5 bases, leaving 12 bases between them.

In its sample, this clone was seen a few times. V is TRBV10-1 and J is TRBJ1-6, with a possible D match to TRBD1 (6 bases). Trimming cost V 6 bases and J 7 bases, with 13 bases left between them. Germline V gives CDR1 WNHNN, CDR2 SYGVQD (reference sequence). This CDR3 spans 14 amino acids. CDR3 in amino acids: CASSVAGVNSPLHF. The DNA of the CDR3 is TGCGCCAGCAGCGTCGCAGGGGTAAATTCACCCCTCCACTTT.

The V gene is TRBV9, the J gene TRBJ1-1, with 8 bases fitting TRBD1. The ends lost 0 bases at V and 1 base at J; junction bases unmatched: 2. Germline CDR1 and CDR2: SGDLS and YYNGEE. This CDR3 region has 15 residues. The CDR3 region is CASSVGQGANTEAFF. CDR3 DNA sequence: TGTGCCAGCAGCGTAGGGCAGGGGGCGAACACTGAAGCTTTCTTT.

This chain links TRBV2 with TRBJ1-2; 11 nucleotides line up with TRBD1. The CDR3 consists of 16 residues. Germline assignment: CDR1 SNHLY and CDR2 FYNNEI. With V trimmed by 7 bases and J by 7 bases, 14 bases remained unmatched. CDR3 residues: CASTPWGTGGPGGYTF. CDR3 bases: TGTGCCAGCACCCCTTGGGGGACAGGGGGTCCCGGTGGCTACACCTTC.

The chain employs TRBV25-1 and TRBJ1-2, with no clear D. Per germline, CDR1 MGHDK and CDR2 SYGVNS. The CDR3 extends over 17 amino acids. Deletions cut 3 bases from V and 4 bases from J, with 21 bases between. The chain's CDR3 is CASSDRDVGGGSYGYTF. DNA for the CDR3: TGTGCCAGCAGTGATCGGGATGTGGGCGGAGGATCCTATGGCTACACCTTC.

The V call is TRBV24-1, the J call TRBJ2-7, with 7 nucleotides matching TRBD1. This CDR3 comprises 14 residues. The trim removed 7 bases at V and 2 bases at J, leaving 7 bases unmatched. Germline V CDR1 and CDR2: KGHDR, SFDVKD. The chain's CDR3 is CATSPGTVTYEQYF. The CDR3 nucleotides read TGTGCCACCAGCCCCGGGACAGTGACCTACGAGCAGTACTTC.

The chain has TRBV29-1 and TRBJ1-4; 8 bases map to TRBD1. There are 14 residues in the CDR3. Trimming cost V 4 bases and J 5 bases; bases outside gene matches: 6. CDR1 is SQVTM, CDR2 ANQGSEA, per germline. The CDR3 sequence: CSVGNRGGNEKLFF. The CDR3 nucleotides read TGCAGCGTTGGAAACAGGGGGGGCAATGAAAAACTGTTTTTT.

The genes are TRBV25-1 and TRBJ2-5; 11 nucleotides agree with TRBD1. The junction had 5 bases not matched to a gene; V was cut back by 3 bases and J by 5 bases. The CDR3 is 15 amino acids. The germline gives CDR1 MGHDK, CDR2 SYGVNS. The CDR3 sequence is CASSEGTGGWETQYF. CDR3 bases: TGTGCCAGCAGTGAGGGGACAGGGGGATGGGAGACCCAGTACTTC. The complete variable domain, with remaining parts taken from reference TRBV25-1 and TRBJ2-5, reads EADIYQTPRYLVIGTGKKITLECSQTMGHDKMYWYQQDPGMELHLIHYSYGVNSTEKGDLSSESTVSRIRTEHFPLTLESARPSHTSQYLCASSEGTGGWETQYFGPGTRLLVL.

This chain joins TRBV11-2 and TRBJ1-1, with 9 bases aligning to TRBD1. This CDR3 region has 14 residues. J lost 1 base, V lost 4 bases, and 1 base had no gene match. Per the germline V gene, CDR1 is SGHAT and CDR2 is FQNNGV. The CDR3 nucleotides read TGTGCCAGCAGCTCGGGACAGGGGAACACTGAAGCTTTCTTT. It codes for CASSSGQGNTEAFF.

The chain has TRBV18 and TRBJ1-1, with 8 bases identical to TRBD1. Germline CDR1 KGHSH, CDR2 LQKENI. V gave up 3 bases and J gave up 1 base; unmatched junction bases: 7. CDR3 length: 16 residues. DNA for the CDR3: TGTGCCAGCTCACCGGGCTTGGACAGGGCGAACACTGAAGCTTTCTTT. It codes for CASSPGLDRANTEAFF.

The V and J genes are TRBV6-5 and TRBJ1-1; TRBD1 matches 7 bases. This CDR3 is built from 15 residues. Germline CDR1 is MNHEY and CDR2 is SVGAGI. Trimming took 5 bases from V and 1 from J; bases not matched to a gene: 7. CDR3 nucleotide sequence: TGTGCCAGCAGTAGCCACAGGGGCGCGAACACTGAAGCTTTCTTT. Protein: CASSSHRGANTEAFF.